Sequencing of this T cell receptor beta chain was carried out in a study of shared clonotypes between healthy human individuals. In the study overall: For every donor, three CD4 naive, three CD4 memory, two CD8 naive and one CD8 memory plates were used.

Clones were sequenced by immunoSEQ multiplex PCR, and TCRdb holds only the in-frame ones, with some missing. This table holds some 2,400,000 clones, approximately 94% found once. The V and J ends lost 6 bases and 3 bases, in that order; junction bases with no gene match: 7. CDR3 length: 15 amino acids. Per germline, CDR1 SGHDT and CDR2 YYEEEE. About this clone itself: The antigen is not known.

Study results and caveats: Larger richness was generally estimated for naive than memory subsets.

Sequencing used naive CD4+ T cells sorted from blood. The subset here: CD45RA+ positively selected. V usage is TRBV5-6 and J usage is TRBJ2-2; 8 nucleotides line up with TRBD1. The sequence came from a man aged 18 to 30 in good health. CDR3 in amino acids: CASIPRGLDTGELFF. Here the CDR3 DNA reads TGTGCCAGCATCCCCAGGGGGCTGGACACCGGGGAGCTGTTTTTT.